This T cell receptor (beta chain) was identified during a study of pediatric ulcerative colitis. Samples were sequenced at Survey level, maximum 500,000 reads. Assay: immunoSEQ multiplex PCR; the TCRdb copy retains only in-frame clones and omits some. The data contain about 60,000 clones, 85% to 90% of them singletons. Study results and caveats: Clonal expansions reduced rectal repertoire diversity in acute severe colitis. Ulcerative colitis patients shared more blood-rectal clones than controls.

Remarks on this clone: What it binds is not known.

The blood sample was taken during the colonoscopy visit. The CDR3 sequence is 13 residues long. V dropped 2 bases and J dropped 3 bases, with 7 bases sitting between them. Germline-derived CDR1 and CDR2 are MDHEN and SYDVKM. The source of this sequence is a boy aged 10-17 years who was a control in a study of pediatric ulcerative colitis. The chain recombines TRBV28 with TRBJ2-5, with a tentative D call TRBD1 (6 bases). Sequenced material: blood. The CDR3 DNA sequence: TGTGCCAGCAGTTTAGGACAGAAAGAGACCCAGTACTTC. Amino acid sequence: CASSLGQKETQYF.